The rows below give T cell receptor beta chains drawn from one sample of a study of T cell changes during pregnancy in multiple sclerosis. Assay used: immunoSEQ multiplex PCR; TCRdb lists only in-frame clones, some missing. The sample records tens of thousands of clones, 92% being singletons. The sequences come from CD4+ T cells from peripheral blood mononuclear cells, collected in the first trimester of pregnancy. The receptors originated from a female donor with multiple sclerosis, enrolled in a pregnancy study. The CDR3 runs from the conserved cysteine through the conserved F or W.

V gene | CDR3 protein
TRBV7-3 | CASSLTHQGRGYEQYF
TRBV6-5 | CASSRETTGREQYF
TRBV5-1 | CASSFGRMTSGSGEQYF
TRBV5-1 | CASRGRESPGANVLTF
TRBV11-3 | CASSLGQGSSETQYF
TRBV6-5 | CASSYTPPRGEQYF
TRBV11-2 | CASSLGSGNYGYTF
TRBV19 | CASTPRWDRGTYEQYF
TRBV6-1 | CASSEGADLYTDTQYF
TRBV18 | CASSGLDGRASNEQFF
TRBV30 | CAWSVSGGAGEQYF
TRBV13 | CASSSYRSGRVLGEQFF
TRBV21-1 | CASSNPFNQETQYF
TRBV27 | CASSLFPVPISYEQYF
TRBV7-6 | CASSVLSGRRRDEQFF
TRBV19 | CASTGTSDTDTQYF
TRBV11-2 | CASIPGTPGELFF
TRBV5-1 | CASSLGAGAQETQYF
TRBV20-1 | CSASAHDEQFF
TRBV27 | CASSLLGTVRMRVHTEAFF
TRBV2 | CASKERLAGEQFF
TRBV19 | CASSLYPRGLAPRTDTQYF
TRBV27 | CASRALRTGGVETQYF
TRBV28 | CASSLSGLGLAASGFVYEQFF
TRBV23-1 | CASSQVVTDNEQFF
TRBV5-4 | CASSGSTGAGSTGELFF
TRBV5-1 | CASSLGPGQRQETQYF
TRBV19 | CASSSGHKASNEQFF
TRBV28 | CASSLTAVHEQYF
TRBV9 | CASSVGGIPGTDTQYF
TRBV28 | CASSSLEGTGGYTF
TRBV5-1 | CASSLTGKNTGELFF
TRBV2 | CASSPTGLRNEKLFF
TRBV28 | CASSLTSGRPGELFF
TRBV27 | CASSEQGYEQYF
TRBV19 | CASSISTGSYEQYF
TRBV18 | CASSRGTSGNADTQYF
TRBV13 | CASSEERVAGSETQYF
TRBV23-1 | CASSLQSEAFF
TRBV9 | CASSVEISGTLETQYF
TRBV11-3 | CASSSGLAAGELFF
TRBV11-2 | CASSKRLAGVWADTQYF
TRBV11-2 | CASSLGFGNRESNEQFF
TRBV4-1 | CASSHRSSGRSGDIQYF
TRBV5-1 | CATPTESRETQYF
TRBV30 | CAWSGTGTGELFF
TRBV6-1 | CASSESMADLAGNTIYF
TRBV28 | CASSPLSGQAGYTF
TRBV2 | CASSVRDEQYF
TRBV28 | CASSPGTPRNYGYTF
TRBV28 | CASNTVRTGGPYEQYF
TRBV5-4 | CASSSGGVKNIQYF
TRBV4-1 | CASSHSGAREETQYF
TRBV19 | CASKNPQTGPGELFF
TRBV7-3 | CASSSGTGNTEAFF